The subject of this entry is one TCR delta chain. Its antigen target is currently unknown. No much larger clone is present one base from it, and per-base qualities are unavailable. Preparation of the library involved RT-PCR. The sequencing machine was an Illumina MiSeq. TCRdb called clones afresh from the public reads with CATT; identical DNA rows were later merged. The sample contains about 14,000 delta-chain clones, around 30% of them found a single time. The ten largest clones take up 3% to 4% of the sample. The source of the sample is a study of gamma-delta T cells after stem cell transplantation (dated by TCRdb to the mid-2010s). The CDR3 runs 18 amino acids, cysteine and phenylalanine included. The sequence is cut down to CDR3 DNA, 54 bases in frame from base 1. From a lookup of the germline V gene, CDR1 and CDR2 are GEAIGNYY and EKD. The germline V and J ends show losses of 1 base and 4 bases respectively, and no gene match explains 14 bases of the junction.

The rearrangement joined TRDV2 to TRDJ1; 10 central nucleotides agree with TRDD3. The TCR sequence derives from a human donor. It is not recorded whose cells these are; they may come from a transplant donor. The specimen was gamma-delta T cells. The nucleotides read TGTGCCTGTGACACGAAAACCTGCCGCTGGGGGATAGGCGATAAACTCATCTTT. Its protein is CACDTKTCRWGIGDKLIF.